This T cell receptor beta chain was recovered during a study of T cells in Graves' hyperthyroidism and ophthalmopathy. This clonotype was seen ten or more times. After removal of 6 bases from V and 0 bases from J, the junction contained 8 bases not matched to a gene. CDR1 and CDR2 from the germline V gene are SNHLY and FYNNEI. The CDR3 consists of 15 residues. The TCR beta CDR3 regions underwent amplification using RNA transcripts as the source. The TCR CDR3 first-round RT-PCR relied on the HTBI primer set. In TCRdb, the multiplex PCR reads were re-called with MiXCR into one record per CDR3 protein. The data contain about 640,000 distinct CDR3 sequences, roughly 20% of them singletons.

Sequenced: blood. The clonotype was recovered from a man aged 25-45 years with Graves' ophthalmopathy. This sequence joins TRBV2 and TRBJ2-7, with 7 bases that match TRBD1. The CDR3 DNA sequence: TGTGCCAGCAGGACAGACAGGGCAAGCTCCTACGAGCAGTACTTC. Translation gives CASRTDRASSYEQYF.